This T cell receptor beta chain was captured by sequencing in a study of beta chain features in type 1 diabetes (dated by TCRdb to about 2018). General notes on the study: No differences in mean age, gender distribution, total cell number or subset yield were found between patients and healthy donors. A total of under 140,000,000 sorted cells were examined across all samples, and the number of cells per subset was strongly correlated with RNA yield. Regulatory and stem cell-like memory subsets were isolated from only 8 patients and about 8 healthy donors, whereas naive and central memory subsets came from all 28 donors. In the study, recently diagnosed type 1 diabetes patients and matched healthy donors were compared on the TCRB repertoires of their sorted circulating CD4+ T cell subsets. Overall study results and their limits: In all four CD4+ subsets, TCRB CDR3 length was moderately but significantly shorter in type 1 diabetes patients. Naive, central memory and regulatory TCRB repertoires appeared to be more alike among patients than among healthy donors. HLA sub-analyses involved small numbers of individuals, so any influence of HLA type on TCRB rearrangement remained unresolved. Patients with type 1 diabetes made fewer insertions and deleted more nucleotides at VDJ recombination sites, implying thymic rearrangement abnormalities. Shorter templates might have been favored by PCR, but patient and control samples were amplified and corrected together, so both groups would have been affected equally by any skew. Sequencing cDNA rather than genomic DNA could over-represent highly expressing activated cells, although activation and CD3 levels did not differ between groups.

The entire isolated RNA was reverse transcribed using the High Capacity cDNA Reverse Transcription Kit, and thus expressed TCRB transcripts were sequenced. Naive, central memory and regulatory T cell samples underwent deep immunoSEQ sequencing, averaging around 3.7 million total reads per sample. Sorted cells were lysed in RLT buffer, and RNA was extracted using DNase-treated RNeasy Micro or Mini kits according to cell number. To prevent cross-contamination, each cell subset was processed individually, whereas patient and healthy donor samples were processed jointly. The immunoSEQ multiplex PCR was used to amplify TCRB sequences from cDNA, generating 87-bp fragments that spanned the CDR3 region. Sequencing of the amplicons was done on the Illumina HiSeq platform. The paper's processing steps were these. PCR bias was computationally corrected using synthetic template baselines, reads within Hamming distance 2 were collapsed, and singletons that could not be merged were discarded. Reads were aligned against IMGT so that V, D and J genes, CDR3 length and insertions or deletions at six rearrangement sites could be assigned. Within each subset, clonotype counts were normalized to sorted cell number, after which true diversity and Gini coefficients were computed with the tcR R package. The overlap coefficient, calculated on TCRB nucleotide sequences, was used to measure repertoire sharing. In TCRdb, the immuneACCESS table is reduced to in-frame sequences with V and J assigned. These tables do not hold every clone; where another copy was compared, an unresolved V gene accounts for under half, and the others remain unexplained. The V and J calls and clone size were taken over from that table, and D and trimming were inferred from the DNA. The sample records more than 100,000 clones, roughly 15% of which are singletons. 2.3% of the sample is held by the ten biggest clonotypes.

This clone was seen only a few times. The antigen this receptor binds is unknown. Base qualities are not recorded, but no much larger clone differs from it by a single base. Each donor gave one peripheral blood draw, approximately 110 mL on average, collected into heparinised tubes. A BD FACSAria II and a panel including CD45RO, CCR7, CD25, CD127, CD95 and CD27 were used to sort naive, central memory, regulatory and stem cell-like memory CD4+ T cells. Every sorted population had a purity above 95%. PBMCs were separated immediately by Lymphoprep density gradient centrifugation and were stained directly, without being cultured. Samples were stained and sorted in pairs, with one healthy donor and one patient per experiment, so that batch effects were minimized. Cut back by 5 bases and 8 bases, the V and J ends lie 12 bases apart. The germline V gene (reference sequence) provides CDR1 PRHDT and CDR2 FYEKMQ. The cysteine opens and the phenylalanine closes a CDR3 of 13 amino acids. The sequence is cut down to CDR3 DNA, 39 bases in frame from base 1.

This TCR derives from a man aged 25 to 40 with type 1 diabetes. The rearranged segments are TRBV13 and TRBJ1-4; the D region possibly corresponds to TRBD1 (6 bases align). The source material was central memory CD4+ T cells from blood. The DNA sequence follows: TGTGCCAGCAGCGCCCGGGACACCGAAAAACTGTTTTTT. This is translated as CASSARDTEKLFF.